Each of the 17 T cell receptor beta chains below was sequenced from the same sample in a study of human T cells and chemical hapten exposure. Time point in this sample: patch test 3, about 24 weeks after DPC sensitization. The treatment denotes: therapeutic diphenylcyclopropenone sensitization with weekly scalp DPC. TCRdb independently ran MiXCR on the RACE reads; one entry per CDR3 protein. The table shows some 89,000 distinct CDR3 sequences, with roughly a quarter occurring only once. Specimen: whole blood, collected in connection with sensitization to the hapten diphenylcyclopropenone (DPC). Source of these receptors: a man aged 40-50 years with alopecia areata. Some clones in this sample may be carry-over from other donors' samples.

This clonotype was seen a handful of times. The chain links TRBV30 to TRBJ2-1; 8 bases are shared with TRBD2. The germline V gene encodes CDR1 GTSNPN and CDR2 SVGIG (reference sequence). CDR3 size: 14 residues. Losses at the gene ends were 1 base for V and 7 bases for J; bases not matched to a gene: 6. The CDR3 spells CAWSASGSWNEQFF. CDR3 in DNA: TGTGCCTGGAGTGCAAGCGGGAGTTGGAATGAGCAGTTCTTC.

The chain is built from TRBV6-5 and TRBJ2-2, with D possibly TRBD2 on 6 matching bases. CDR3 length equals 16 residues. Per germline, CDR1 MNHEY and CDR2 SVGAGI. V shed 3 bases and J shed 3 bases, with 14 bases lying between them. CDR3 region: CASSYLGPGDTGELFF. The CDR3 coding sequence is TGTGCCAGCAGTTATCTGGGGCCGGGAGACACCGGGGAGCTGTTTTTT.

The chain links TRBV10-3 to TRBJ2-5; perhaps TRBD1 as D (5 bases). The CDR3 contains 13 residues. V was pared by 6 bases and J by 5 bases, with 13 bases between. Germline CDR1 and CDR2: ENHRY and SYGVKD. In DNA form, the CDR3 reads TGTGCCATCAGATCAGGGTATCGGGAGACCCAGTACTTC. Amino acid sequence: CAIRSGYRETQYF.

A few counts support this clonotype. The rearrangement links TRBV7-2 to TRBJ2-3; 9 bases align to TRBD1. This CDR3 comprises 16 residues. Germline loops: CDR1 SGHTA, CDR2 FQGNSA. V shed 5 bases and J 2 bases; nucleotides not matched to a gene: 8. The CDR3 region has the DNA TGTGCCAGCAGCGCGGACAGGGGCCCTTACACAGATACGCAGTATTTT. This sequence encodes CASSADRGPYTDTQYF.

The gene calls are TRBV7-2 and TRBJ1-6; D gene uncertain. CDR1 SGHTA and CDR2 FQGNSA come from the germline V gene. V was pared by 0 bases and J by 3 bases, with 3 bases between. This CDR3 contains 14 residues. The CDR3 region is CASSLAGYNSPLHF. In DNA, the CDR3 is TGTGCCAGCAGCTTAGCAGGCTATAATTCACCCCTCCACTTT.

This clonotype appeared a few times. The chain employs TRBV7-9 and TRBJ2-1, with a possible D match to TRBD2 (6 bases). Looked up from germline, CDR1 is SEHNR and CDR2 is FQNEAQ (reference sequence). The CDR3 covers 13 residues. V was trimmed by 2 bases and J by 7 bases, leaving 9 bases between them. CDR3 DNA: TGTGCCAGCAGCTTATTAAGCGGGAATGAGCAGTTCTTC. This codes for CASSLLSGNEQFF.

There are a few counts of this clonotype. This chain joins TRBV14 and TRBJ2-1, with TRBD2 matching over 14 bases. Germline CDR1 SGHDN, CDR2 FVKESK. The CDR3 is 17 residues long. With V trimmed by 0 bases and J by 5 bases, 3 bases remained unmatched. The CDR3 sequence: CASSQDRLAGGNNEQFF. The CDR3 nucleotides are TGTGCCAGCAGCCAAGATCGACTAGCGGGGGGGAACAATGAGCAGTTCTTC.

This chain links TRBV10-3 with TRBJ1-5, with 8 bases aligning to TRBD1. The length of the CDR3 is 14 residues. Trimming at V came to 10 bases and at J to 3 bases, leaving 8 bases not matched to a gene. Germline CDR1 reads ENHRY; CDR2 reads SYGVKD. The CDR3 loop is CATRSTGDNQPQHF. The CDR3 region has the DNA TGTGCCACCAGATCGACAGGGGACAATCAGCCCCAGCATTTT.

CDR3 in DNA: TGTGCCAGCAGTCCGACAGCCCCGAACACTGAAGCTTTCTTT. It is translated as CASSPTAPNTEAFF. J is TRBJ1-1 and V is TRBV6-2 or TRBV6-3; D possibly corresponds to TRBD1 (5 bases). Trimming stripped 5 bases from V and 1 base from J, with 11 bases between. Germline CDR1 and CDR2: MNHEY and SVGEGT. The CDR3 sequence is 14 residues long.

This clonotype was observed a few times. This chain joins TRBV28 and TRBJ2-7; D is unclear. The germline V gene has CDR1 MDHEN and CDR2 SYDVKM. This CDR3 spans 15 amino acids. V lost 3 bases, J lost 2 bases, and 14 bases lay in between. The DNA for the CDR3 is TGTGCCAGCAGTTTGGAGCTACGGGCAACCTACGAGCAGTACTTC. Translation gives CASSLELRATYEQYF.

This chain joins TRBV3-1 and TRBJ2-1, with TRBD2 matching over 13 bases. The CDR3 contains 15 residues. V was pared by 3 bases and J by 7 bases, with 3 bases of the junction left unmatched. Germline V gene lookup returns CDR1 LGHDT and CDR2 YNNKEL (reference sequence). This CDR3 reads CASSHKLAGGNEQFF. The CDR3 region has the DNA TGTGCCAGCAGCCACAAACTAGCGGGAGGGAATGAGCAGTTCTTC.

The CDR3 DNA is TGTGCCAGCAGTCCCGGGACAGGGCTAAGCTCCTACGAGCAGTACTTC. Its translation is CASSPGTGLSSYEQYF. This rearrangement joins TRBV12-3 or TRBV12-4 to TRBJ2-7, with 9 bases matching TRBD1. V shed 5 bases and J 0 bases; nucleotides not matched to a gene: 8. The CDR3 extends over 16 amino acids.

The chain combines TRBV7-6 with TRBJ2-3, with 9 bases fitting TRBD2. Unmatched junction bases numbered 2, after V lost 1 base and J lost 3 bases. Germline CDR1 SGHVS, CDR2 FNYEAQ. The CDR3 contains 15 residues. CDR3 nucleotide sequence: TGTGCCAGCAGCTTAGGCGCGGGAGGGACAGATACGCAGTATTTT. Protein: CASSLGAGGTDTQYF.

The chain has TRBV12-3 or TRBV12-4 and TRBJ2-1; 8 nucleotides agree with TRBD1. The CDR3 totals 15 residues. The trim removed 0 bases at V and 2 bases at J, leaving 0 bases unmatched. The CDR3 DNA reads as TGTGCCAGCAGTTTAGCGGACAGGGCCTACAATGAGCAGTTCTTC. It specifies CASSLADRAYNEQFF.

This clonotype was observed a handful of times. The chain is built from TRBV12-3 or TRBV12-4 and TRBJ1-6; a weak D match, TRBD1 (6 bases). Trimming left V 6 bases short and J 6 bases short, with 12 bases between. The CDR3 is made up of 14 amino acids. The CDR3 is CASRPRQANSPLHF. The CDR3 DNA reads TGTGCCAGCAGGCCTCGACAGGCTAATTCACCCCTCCACTTT.

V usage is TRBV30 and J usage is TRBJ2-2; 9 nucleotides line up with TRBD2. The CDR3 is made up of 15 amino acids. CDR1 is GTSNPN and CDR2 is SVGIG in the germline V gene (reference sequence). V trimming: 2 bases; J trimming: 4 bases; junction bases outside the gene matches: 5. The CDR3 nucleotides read TGTGCCTGGAGTAGGTTAGCGGGAGCCACCGGGGAGCTGTTTTTT. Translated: CAWSRLAGATGELFF.

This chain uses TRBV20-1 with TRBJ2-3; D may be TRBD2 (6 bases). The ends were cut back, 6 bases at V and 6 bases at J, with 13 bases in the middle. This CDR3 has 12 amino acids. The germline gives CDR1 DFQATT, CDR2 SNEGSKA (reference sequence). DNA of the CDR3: TGCAGTGCCCCGGGAGTCCGGGATACGCAGTATTTT. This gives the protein CSAPGVRDTQYF.